This TCR beta chain was recovered during a study of identical twins. The CDR3 sequence is 14 residues long. From germline, CDR1 is LGHDT and CDR2 YNNKEL (reference sequence). V was clipped by 4 bases and J by 4 bases, with 11 bases between them. TCRdb used MiXCR to reprocess the 5' RACE reads, holding one entry per CDR3 protein. The sample has 400,000 to 650,000 distinct CDR3 sequences, 22% seen once. This sample also belongs to another study, concerning T cells expressing NK-cell markers.

The genes are TRBV3-1 and TRBJ1-3, with D hard to call. What was sequenced was CD4+ T cells sorted from blood. This receptor was identified in a woman between 18 and 29 years old in good health. Here the CDR3 DNA reads TGTGCCAGCAGCCCCTTTGGATCCGGAAACACCATATATTTT. Translation gives CASSPFGSGNTIYF.